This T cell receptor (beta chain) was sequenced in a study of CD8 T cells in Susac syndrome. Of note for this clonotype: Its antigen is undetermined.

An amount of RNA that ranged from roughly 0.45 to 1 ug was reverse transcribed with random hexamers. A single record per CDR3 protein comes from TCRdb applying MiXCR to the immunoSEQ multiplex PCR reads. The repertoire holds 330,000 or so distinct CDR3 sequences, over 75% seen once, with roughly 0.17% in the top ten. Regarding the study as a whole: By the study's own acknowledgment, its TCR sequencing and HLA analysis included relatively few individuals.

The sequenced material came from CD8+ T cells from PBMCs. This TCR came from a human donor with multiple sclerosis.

In DNA, the CDR3 is TGTGCCAGCAGTTTATCGATGGGGGGAGGGGTCGGCTACACCTTC. It specifies CASSLSMGGGVGYTF. The chain uses TRBV27 and TRBJ1-2; TRBD1 is a possible D gene (5 bases). The CDR3 runs to 15 residues. V lost 0 bases and J 8 bases, leaving 16 bases between the germline ends. Germline-derived CDR1 and CDR2 are MNHEY and SMNVEV (reference sequence).